The 16 T cell receptor beta chains given below trace back to one sample, sequenced in a study of cytomegalovirus exposure and HLA in healthy donors. The PCR was carried out with 60 Vbeta primers and 13 Jbeta primers. Repertoires were generated with immunoSEQ multiplex PCR, while TCRdb's copy carries only in-frame clones and drops some. In the table there are about 180,000 clones, roughly four fifths of which are singletons. Sequences were obtained from PBMCs. The source of these receptors is a woman aged 18 to 35 in good health and CMV-seropositive.

This clone was seen a few times. One end of the junction fails to match germline, which may point to a read error. V usage is TRBV20-1 and J usage is TRBJ2-3; 10 bases agree with TRBD1. The germline V gene encodes CDR1 DFQATT and CDR2 SNEGSKA (reference sequence). This CDR3 contains 10 residues. The CDR3 spells CSARDRGLNF. The CDR3 coding sequence is TGCAGTGCCCGGGACAGGGGATTGAATTTT.

A note on this clone: At one end the junction does not follow the germline gene, possibly because of a read error. The chain couples TRBV9 to TRBJ2-1; no firm D call. Germline CDR1 reads SGDLS; CDR2 reads YYNGEE. This CDR3 spans 12 amino acids. Here the CDR3 DNA reads TGTGCCAGCAGTGTAGACGGCAATGAGCAGTTCTTC. Encoded protein: CASSVDGNEQFF.

The rearrangement joins TRBV10-3 to TRBJ2-7; perhaps TRBD2 as D (5 bases). The germline CDR1 and CDR2 sequences are ENHRY and SYGVKD. Trimming took 7 bases from V and 3 from J, leaving 19 bases between them. The CDR3 totals 15 residues. The CDR3 region has the DNA TGTGCCATCAATAAACGGACTGAGAAGGGCTACGAGCAGTACTTC. Translated: CAINKRTEKGYEQYF.

The V call is TRBV2, the J call TRBJ2-1; 7 positions match TRBD2. Trimming removed 7 bases from V and 4 bases from J; junction bases left unmatched: 13. The length of the CDR3 is 16 residues. Germline V gene sequence: CDR1 SNHLY, CDR2 FYNNEI. The CDR3 protein is CASTQTKRGRYNEQFF. CDR3 in DNA: TGTGCCAGCACCCAAACAAAGCGGGGCAGGTACAATGAGCAGTTCTTC.

This chain links TRBV6-1 with TRBJ1-5; 12 bases are shared with TRBD1. This CDR3 is 19 amino acids long. Trimming took 1 base from V and 6 from J; bases not matched to a gene: 13. The germline CDR1 and CDR2 sequences are MNHNS and SASEGT. CDR3: CASSEGTWGQGARSQPQHF. Written as DNA, the CDR3 is TGTGCCAGCAGTGAAGGAACGTGGGGACAGGGGGCGAGAAGTCAGCCCCAGCATTTT.

The rearrangement links TRBV11-2 to TRBJ1-6; D gene ambiguous. The CDR3 length is 15 residues. V shed 3 bases and J shed 6 bases, with 12 bases lying between them. The germline CDR1 and CDR2 sequences are SGHAT and FQNNGV. The CDR3: CASSLGGRGNSPLHF. CDR3 coding DNA: TGTGCCAGCAGCTTGGGTGGCCGGGGTAATTCACCCCTCCACTTT.

V usage is TRBV4-1 and J usage is TRBJ1-2; D may be TRBD1 (5 bases). The germline V gene has CDR1 MGHRA and CDR2 YSYEKL. Trimming stripped 0 bases from V and 7 bases from J, with 21 bases between. This CDR3 spans 17 amino acids. In nucleotides, the CDR3 is TGCGCCAGCAGCCAAGATCGGGCAGGGTCCCAGGTGGCTGGCTACACCTTC. Its translation: CASSQDRAGSQVAGYTF.

V usage is TRBV9 and J usage is TRBJ2-5; no definite D call. The CDR3 is made up of 13 amino acids. Per germline, CDR1 SGDLS and CDR2 YYNGEE. Trimming left V 4 bases short and J 2 bases short, with 9 bases between. CDR3 protein: CASSPSRQETQYF. In nucleotides, the CDR3 is TGTGCCAGCAGCCCGTCCAGACAAGAGACCCAGTACTTC.

The chain employs TRBV28 and TRBJ2-7, with TRBD1 as a possible D gene (5 bases). Trimming shortened V by 6 bases and J by 0 bases, and 15 bases separated the two germline ends. The germline V gene encodes CDR1 MDHEN and CDR2 SYDVKM. The CDR3 consists of 15 residues. CDR3: CASSLTRVGSYEQYF. CDR3 DNA: TGTGCCAGCAGCCTGACCAGGGTGGGCTCCTACGAGCAGTACTTC.

This clone turned up a few times. The CDR3 loop is CASSLGQGGPYNEQFF. DNA of the CDR3: TGCGCCAGCAGCTTGGGGCAGGGGGGTCCCTACAATGAGCAGTTCTTC. The chain employs TRBV5-1 and TRBJ2-1; the D gene is possibly TRBD1 (7 bases). Per the germline V gene, CDR1 is SGHRS and CDR2 is YFSETQ. This CDR3 spans 16 amino acids. Trimming shortened V by 0 bases and J by 2 bases, and 12 bases separated the two germline ends. Variable domain in full (rest from reference TRBV5-1 and TRBJ2-1): KAGVTQTPRYLIKTRGQQVTLSCSPISGHRSVSWYQQTPGQGLQFLFEYFSETQRNKGNFPGRFSGRQFSNSRSEMNVSTLELGDSALYLCASSLGQGGPYNEQFFGPGTRLTVL.

This chain uses TRBV5-1 with TRBJ1-3, with TRBD1 matching over 10 bases. V gave up 0 bases and J gave up 2 bases; unmatched junction bases: 5. Germline V CDR1 and CDR2: SGHRS, YFSETQ. This CDR3 region has 17 residues. The CDR3 coding sequence is TGCGCCAGCAGCTTGGCGCCGGGACAGGGGCCTGGAAACACCATATATTTT. Protein: CASSLAPGQGPGNTIYF. Complete variable domain (other parts from reference TRBV5-1 and TRBJ1-3): KAGVTQTPRYLIKTRGQQVTLSCSPISGHRSVSWYQQTPGQGLQFLFEYFSETQRNKGNFPGRFSGRQFSNSRSEMNVSTLELGDSALYLCASSLAPGQGPGNTIYFGEGSWLTVV.

The CDR3 nucleotides read TGCGCCAGCAGCTTGCCGGGGGATACGCAGTATTTT. It is translated as CASSLPGDTQYF. The chain is built from TRBV5-1 and TRBJ2-3, with a possible D match to TRBD2 (5 bases). V dropped 1 base and J dropped 6 bases, with 6 bases sitting between them. The CDR3 is 12 amino acids. Germline V gene data show CDR1 as SGHRS and CDR2 as YFSETQ.

This clone was detected a few times. The chain has TRBV2 and TRBJ2-7; 7 bases are shared with TRBD1. There are 15 residues in the CDR3. V shed 1 base and J 4 bases; nucleotides not matched to a gene: 7. Germline values: CDR1 SNHLY, CDR2 FYNNEI. The CDR3 DNA follows: TGTGCCAGCAGTGAAGAACAGGGGCGTTCATACGAGCAGTACTTC. Translated: CASSEEQGRSYEQYF.

The rearrangement uses TRBV5-4 and TRBJ2-7, with D possibly TRBD1 on 6 matching bases. V lost 4 bases and J lost 4, with 6 bases in between. The CDR3 is 11 residues long. The germline V gene encodes CDR1 SGHNT and CDR2 YYREEE (reference sequence). This chain's CDR3 is CASSQGYEQYF. CDR3 bases: TGTGCCAGCAGCCAGGGGTACGAGCAGTACTTC.

This chain connects TRBV9 to TRBJ1-5; D gene ambiguous. This CDR3 has 15 amino acids. V lost 0 bases and J 7 bases, leaving 14 bases between the germline ends. Germline-derived CDR1 and CDR2 are SGDLS and YYNGEE. The CDR3 DNA reads as TGTGCCAGCAGCGTAGATGAGGAGGATGGACAGCCCCAGCATTTT. It specifies CASSVDEEDGQPQHF.

The chain joins TRBV5-1 to TRBJ1-1; TRBD1 agrees at 9 bases. CDR1 and CDR2 from the germline V gene are SGHRS and YFSETQ. There are 13 residues in the CDR3. V shed 4 bases, J shed 7 bases, and the junction held 5 bases outside the gene matches. The CDR3 spells CASSPRQGGEAFF. CDR3 DNA: TGCGCCAGCAGCCCACGACAGGGGGGTGAAGCTTTCTTT.